The rows below give T cell receptor beta chains drawn from one sample of a study of T-cell memory formation after mild COVID-19. MiXCR, run by TCRdb on the 5' RACE reads, gives a single entry per CDR3 protein. Here the sample spans roughly 280,000 distinct CDR3 sequences, around 15% being singletons. Sequencing was performed on PBMCs or a T cell subset sorted from them (not recorded which). The receptors were sampled from a man between 18 and 35 years old who had mild COVID-19 (a few samples of this study predate the infection). Cell type and time point are not known. CDR3s leave out the opening cysteine and the closing phenylalanine or tryptophan. Each record gives: V gene, D gene, J gene, CDR3 protein. A D gene is named only where the DNA matches it firmly.

>TRBV29-1|TRBD1|TRBJ1-1
GARGQLNTEAF
>TRBV7-2|NA|TRBJ2-1
ASSLVGASGNEQF
>TRBV6-2/TRBV6-3|NA|TRBJ2-3
ASREGLDTDTQY
>TRBV7-3|NA|TRBJ2-3
ASSLKGATDTQY
>TRBV20-1|TRBD2|TRBJ2-3
SASRGLASVTQY
>TRBV7-9|NA|TRBJ2-5
ASSLRGPGETQY
>TRBV4-1|NA|TRBJ2-2
ASSQGGSFRVPYTGELF
>TRBV2|TRBD1|TRBJ2-7
ASSEQGAVDEQY
>TRBV12-3/TRBV12-4|TRBD2|TRBJ2-3
ASRIGGAADTQY
>TRBV7-2|NA|TRBJ2-3
ASSARTASTDTQY
>TRBV7-2|NA|TRBJ2-7
ASSLVSDEQY
>TRBV4-2|NA|TRBJ1-6
ASSQALPRTANSPLH
>TRBV5-1|TRBD1|TRBJ2-1
ASSWGTVSNEQF
>TRBV7-2|NA|TRBJ1-2
ASSLVMTGYYGYT
>TRBV20-1|TRBD2|TRBJ2-3
SASSGSGVTDTQY
>TRBV5-1|NA|TRBJ2-7
ASSLVTGSYEQY
>TRBV6-5|NA|TRBJ1-6
ASTRSGQNNSPLH
>TRBV11-2|NA|TRBJ1-2
ASSFPSVSPSGYGYT
>TRBV4-1|TRBD2|TRBJ2-1
ASRGLASGEQF
>TRBV7-6|NA|TRBJ2-7
ASSPRIRGTSYEQY
>TRBV11-2|NA|TRBJ1-3
ASSLDTFSGNTIY
>TRBV6-5|NA|TRBJ1-5
ASSYSMDQPQH
>TRBV5-4|NA|TRBJ2-2
ASSLRVTNTGELF
>TRBV18|TRBD1|TRBJ1-2
ASGRTGSYGYT
>TRBV5-6|NA|TRBJ2-2
ASRDNENTGELF
>TRBV5-1|TRBD2|TRBJ2-7
ASSTTSGGPSYEQY
>TRBV5-1|TRBD2|TRBJ2-3
ASSPLAGGPSTDTQY
>TRBV2|TRBD1|TRBJ2-2
ASSVTGGTGELF
>TRBV5-1|NA|TRBJ2-1
ASRGGGEQF
>TRBV20-1|TRBD1|TRBJ2-7
SGGTDPYEQY
>TRBV7-2|NA|TRBJ1-6
ASSYRVTESNSPLH
>TRBV5-1|NA|TRBJ2-3
ASSSRGGLDTQY
>TRBV12-3/TRBV12-4|NA|TRBJ1-1
ASSFSQTRAF
>TRBV5-1|NA|TRBJ2-2
ASSLRGVAGELF
>TRBV5-1|NA|TRBJ2-1
ASSLSDGFPYSSYNEQF
>TRBV5-5|NA|TRBJ1-2
ASSLSEPLGNYGYT
>TRBV6-2/TRBV6-3|NA|TRBJ2-1
ASSSHMGFGEQF
>TRBV20-1|NA|TRBJ1-6
SAPLPGPYNSPLH
>TRBV29-1|NA|TRBJ2-7
SVVRDVSSYEQY
>TRBV7-2|TRBD1|TRBJ1-1
ASSIRTGKGTEAF
>TRBV27|NA|TRBJ2-6
ASSSSSGANVLT